Listed here are 18 T cell receptor beta chains from one sample, sequenced in a study of blood T cell repertoires in COVID-19. Profiling relied on immunoSEQ multiplex PCR, and the TCRdb table lists in-frame clones only, not all of them. The sample yields approximately 270,000 clones, roughly nine tenths seen once. Sequenced input: peripheral blood. The receptors derive from a man aged 50 or older with acute or convalescent COVID-19.

The chain carries TRBV6-5 and TRBJ1-1; 10 positions match TRBD1. CDR3 length: 14 amino acids. In germline, CDR1 is MNHEY, CDR2 SVGAGI. J gave up 0 bases and V 11 bases, and 6 bases lay outside the gene matches. As DNA, the CDR3 is TGTGCCTCGATGGACAGGGGGATGAACACTGAAGCTTTCTTT. Protein: CASMDRGMNTEAFF.

The chain is built from TRBV13 and TRBJ2-2, with 8 bases aligning to TRBD1. CDR1 is PRHDT, CDR2 FYEKMQ, per germline (reference sequence). V shed 5 bases, J shed 2 bases, and the junction held 16 bases outside the gene matches. The CDR3 extends over 19 amino acids. In nucleotides, the CDR3 is TGTGCCAGCAGCCCCCGGGACAGGCAGATACGACTTAACACCGGGGAGCTGTTTTTT. Translating gives CASSPRDRQIRLNTGELFF. The complete variable domain, with remaining parts taken from reference TRBV13 and TRBJ2-2, reads AAGVIQSPRHLIKEKRETATLKCYPIPRHDTVYWYQQGPGQDPQFLISFYEKMQSDKGSIPDRFSAQQFSDYHSELNMSSLELGDSALYFCASSPRDRQIRLNTGELFFGEGSRLTVL.

The chain employs TRBV3-1 (or the pseudogene TRBV3-2) and TRBJ2-7; 11 bases map to TRBD2. Germline V gene lookup returns CDR1 LGHDT and CDR2 YNNKEL (reference sequence). Trimming at V came to 5 bases and at J to 0 bases, leaving 9 bases not matched to a gene. The CDR3 totals 17 residues. The CDR3 sequence: CASSSRLSGGASYEQYF. For the CDR3, the DNA is TGTGCCAGCAGCTCCCGACTTAGCGGGGGGGCCTCCTACGAGCAGTACTTC.

The rearrangement uses TRBV3-1 (or the pseudogene TRBV3-2) and TRBJ2-7, with TRBD2 identical over 7 bases. CDR3 size: 15 residues. J was trimmed by 7 bases and V by 4 bases; bases with no gene match: 13. Germline V gene sequence: CDR1 LGHDT, CDR2 YNNKEL (reference sequence). Here the CDR3 reads CASSPSGAAPREQYF. The CDR3 nucleotides are TGTGCCAGCAGCCCAAGCGGGGCAGCCCCTCGGGAGCAGTACTTC.

This chain connects TRBV30 to TRBJ1-2; D is possibly TRBD1 (5 bases). V was clipped by 3 bases and J by 3 bases, with 14 bases between them. CDR3 length: 14 amino acids. The V gene's germline CDR1 is GTSNPN and CDR2 SVGIG (reference sequence). CDR3 nucleotides: TGTGCCTGGAGCAAAACAGGTGACCACTATGGCTACACCTTC. Encoded protein: CAWSKTGDHYGYTF.

V and J are TRBV5-1 and TRBJ2-5, with D uncertain. V gave up 7 bases and J gave up 5 bases, with 18 bases separating them. This CDR3 comprises 14 residues. Per the germline V gene, CDR1 is SGHRS and CDR2 is YFSETQ. The CDR3 reads CASGFGSKEETQYF. The CDR3, as DNA: TGCGCCAGCGGGTTCGGGTCCAAGGAGGAGACCCAGTACTTC.

The gene calls are TRBV6-2 or TRBV6-3 and TRBJ1-1; D perhaps matches TRBD1 (5 bases). CDR3 size: 17 residues. In germline, CDR1 is MNHEY, CDR2 SVGEGT. V lost 0 bases and J lost 5, with 19 bases in between. The CDR3: CASSYSSTRVEGTEAFF. The CDR3 coding sequence is TGTGCCAGCAGTTACTCGAGTACCAGGGTGGAAGGGACTGAAGCTTTCTTT.

The rearrangement uses TRBV25-1 and TRBJ1-2, with D uncertain. CDR1 is MGHDK, CDR2 SYGVNS, per germline. The V gene lost 4 bases and the J gene lost 6 bases, with 15 bases spanning the gap. The CDR3 loop spans 14 amino acids. The CDR3, as DNA: TGTGCCAGCAGTGCTCGGAGCTTCTCGGATGGCTACACCTTC. Translation gives CASSARSFSDGYTF.

Points on this clone: Other DNA variants within this sample encode the same CDR3. The rearrangement joins TRBV2 to TRBJ1-4; D is possibly TRBD1 (5 bases). From germline, CDR1 is SNHLY and CDR2 FYNNEI. The ends were cut back, 5 bases at V and 0 bases at J, with 7 bases in the middle. CDR3 length: 14 amino acids. CDR3 coding DNA: TGTGCCAGCAGTCGACAGACAACTAATGAAAAACTGTTTTTT. It yields the protein CASSRQTTNEKLFF.

This sequence joins TRBV6-5 and TRBJ2-6; D may be TRBD1 (6 bases). The V gene lost 6 bases and the J gene lost 1 base, with 10 bases spanning the gap. The CDR3 has 15 residues. Germline V gives CDR1 MNHEY, CDR2 SVGAGI. CDR3 residues: CASRQGNSGANVLTF. For the CDR3, the DNA is TGTGCCAGCAGGCAGGGGAATTCTGGGGCCAACGTCCTGACTTTC.

For the CDR3, the DNA is TGTGCCAGCAGTGATCCTAGCGGGGGCCTTACCAATGAGCAGTTCTTC. Its translation: CASSDPSGGLTNEQFF. The chain recombines TRBV2 with TRBJ2-1; 10 bases fit TRBD2. V was pared by 3 bases and J by 6 bases, with 8 bases of the junction left unmatched. The CDR3 sequence is 16 residues long. Germline values: CDR1 SNHLY, CDR2 FYNNEI.

CDR3 sequence reads: CASRLQGMNTEAFF. For the CDR3, the DNA is TGCGCCAGCAGATTACAGGGTATGAACACTGAAGCTTTCTTT. This sequence joins TRBV10-2 and TRBJ1-1; D might be TRBD1 (6 bases). The CDR3 covers 14 residues. Germline CDR1 WSHSY, CDR2 SAAADI. V was clipped by 6 bases and J by 0 bases, with 11 bases between them.

The gene calls are TRBV5-1 and TRBJ1-2, with D maybe TRBD1 (6 bases). V was clipped by 4 bases and J by 7 bases, with 17 bases between them. The CDR3 extends over 14 amino acids. Germline V gene lookup returns CDR1 SGHRS and CDR2 YFSETQ. In nucleotides, the CDR3 is TGCGCCAGCAGCCCCCTGGGGGGGGCGGGTGGCTACACCTTC. It encodes CASSPLGGAGGYTF.

The V gene is TRBV7-9, the J gene TRBJ2-1; the match to TRBD2 covers 7 bases. V lost 8 bases to trimming and J lost 0 bases; unmatched junction nucleotides: 4. The V gene's germline CDR1 is SEHNR and CDR2 FQNEAQ (reference sequence). The CDR3 has 14 amino acids. CDR3 sequence reads: CASGLESSYNEQFF. The CDR3 region has the DNA TGTGCCAGCGGACTAGAGAGCTCCTACAATGAGCAGTTCTTC.

In nucleotides, the CDR3 is TGTGCCAGCAGCGTAGAGCACAGCTCCTATGGCTACACCTTC. Amino acids: CASSVEHSSYGYTF. This chain links TRBV9 with TRBJ1-2, with D uncertain. The germline CDR1 and CDR2 sequences are SGDLS and YYNGEE. Trimming removed 0 bases from V and 4 bases from J, with 10 bases in between. The CDR3 consists of 14 residues.

J is TRBJ1-1 and V is TRBV4-1; tentatively, D is TRBD1 (5 bases). V shed 5 bases and J shed 3 bases, with 16 bases lying between them. In germline, CDR1 is MGHRA, CDR2 YSYEKL. The CDR3 contains 15 residues. The CDR3 coding sequence is TGCGCCAGCAGCGCCTGGGGGGGTCTTTACACTGAAGCTTTCTTT. Protein sequence: CASSAWGGLYTEAFF.

The chain couples TRBV30 to TRBJ1-3, with D hard to call. This CDR3 has 16 amino acids. Germline values: CDR1 GTSNPN, CDR2 SVGIG (reference sequence). V shed 2 bases and J shed 0 bases, with 14 bases lying between them. CDR3: CAWSHKVRDSGNTIYF. The CDR3, as DNA: TGTGCCTGGAGTCACAAAGTTCGGGACTCTGGAAACACCATATATTTT.

The V gene is TRBV11-3, the J gene TRBJ2-1; D perhaps matches TRBD2 (5 bases). CDR3 length: 13 amino acids. CDR1 and CDR2 from the germline V gene are SGHNT and YENEEA. V shed 0 bases and J shed 9 bases, with 9 bases lying between them. The DNA of the CDR3 is TGTGCCAGCAGCTTAGATCGACGGGGTGAGCAGTTCTTC. Protein: CASSLDRRGEQFF.